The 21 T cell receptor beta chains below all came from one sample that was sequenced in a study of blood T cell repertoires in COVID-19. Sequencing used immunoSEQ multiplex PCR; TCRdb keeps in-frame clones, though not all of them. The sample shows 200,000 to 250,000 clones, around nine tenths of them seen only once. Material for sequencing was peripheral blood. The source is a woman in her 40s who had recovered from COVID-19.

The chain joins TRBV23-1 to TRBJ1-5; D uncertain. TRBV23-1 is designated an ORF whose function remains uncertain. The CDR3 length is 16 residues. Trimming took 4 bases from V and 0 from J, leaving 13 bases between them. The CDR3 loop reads CASSPRDSFSNQPQHF. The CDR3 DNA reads TGCGCCAGCAGTCCCCGCGACTCTTTTAGCAATCAGCCCCAGCATTTT.

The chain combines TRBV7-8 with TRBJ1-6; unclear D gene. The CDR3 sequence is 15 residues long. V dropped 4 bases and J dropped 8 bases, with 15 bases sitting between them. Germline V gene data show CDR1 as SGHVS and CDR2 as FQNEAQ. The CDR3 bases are TGTGCCAGCAGCTCTCCCGACGGGTGGGATTCACCCCTCCACTTT. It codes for CASSSPDGWDSPLHF.

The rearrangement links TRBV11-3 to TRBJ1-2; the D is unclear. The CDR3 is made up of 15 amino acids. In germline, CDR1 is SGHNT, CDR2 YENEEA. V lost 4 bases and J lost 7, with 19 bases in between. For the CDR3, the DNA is TGTGCCAGCAGCTCGGGGAGGGATTGGTATAGTGGCTACACCTTC. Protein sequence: CASSSGRDWYSGYTF. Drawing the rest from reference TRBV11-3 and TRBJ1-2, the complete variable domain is EAGVVQSPRYKIIEKKQPVAFWCNPISGHNTLYWYLQNLGQGPELLIRYENEEAVDDSQLPKDRFSAERLKGVDSTLKIQPAELGDSAVYLCASSSGRDWYSGYTFGSGTRLTVV.

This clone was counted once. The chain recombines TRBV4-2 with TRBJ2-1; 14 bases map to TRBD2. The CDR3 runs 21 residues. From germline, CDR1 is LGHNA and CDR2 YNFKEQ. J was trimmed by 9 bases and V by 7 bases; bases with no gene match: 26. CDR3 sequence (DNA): TGTGCCAGCACGGGGGTACTAGGAAGGAAACCGGGACTAGCGGGAGAAGGTGAGCAGTTCTTC. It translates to CASTGVLGRKPGLAGEGEQFF.

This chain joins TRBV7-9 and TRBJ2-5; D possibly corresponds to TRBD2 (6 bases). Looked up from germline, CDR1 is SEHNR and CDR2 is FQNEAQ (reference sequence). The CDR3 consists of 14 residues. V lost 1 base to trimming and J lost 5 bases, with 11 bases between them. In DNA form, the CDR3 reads TGTGCCAGCAGCTTAGGGGCGGGGTCGGAGACCCAGTACTTC. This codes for CASSLGAGSETQYF. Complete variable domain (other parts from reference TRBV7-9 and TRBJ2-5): DTGVSQNPRHKITKRGQNVTFRCDPISEHNRLYWYRQTLGQGPEFLTYFQNEAQLEKSRLLSDRFSAERPKGSFSTLEIQRTEQGDSAMYLCASSLGAGSETQYFGPGTRLLVL.

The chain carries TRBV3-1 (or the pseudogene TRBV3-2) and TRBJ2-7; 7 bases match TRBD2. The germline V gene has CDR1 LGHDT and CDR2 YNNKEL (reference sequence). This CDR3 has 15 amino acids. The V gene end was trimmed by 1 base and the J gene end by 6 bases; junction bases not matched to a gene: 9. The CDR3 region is CASSQGSGTTVEQYF. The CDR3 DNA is TGTGCCAGCAGCCAAGGGTCGGGGACTACCGTCGAGCAGTACTTC.

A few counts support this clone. DNA for the CDR3: TGTGCCAGCAGCCTACCGAGGGGGTCTGGGGCCAACGTCCTGACTTTC. Translated: CASSLPRGSGANVLTF. The gene calls are TRBV11-3 and TRBJ2-6, with TRBD1 as a possible D gene (6 bases). V gave up 5 bases and J gave up 1 base, with 12 bases separating them. CDR1 SGHNT and CDR2 YENEEA come from the germline V gene. CDR3 length: 16 amino acids.

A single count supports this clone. DNA for the CDR3: TGTGCCAGCAGCCAAGACTGGAACAGGGGCCCTCAAGAGACCCAGTACTTC. It translates to CASSQDWNRGPQETQYF. The chain has TRBV14 and TRBJ2-5, with 7 bases aligning to TRBD1. CDR1 is SGHDN and CDR2 is FVKESK in the germline V gene. This CDR3 is 17 amino acids long. The V gene end was trimmed by 0 bases and the J gene end by 2 bases; junction bases not matched to a gene: 9.

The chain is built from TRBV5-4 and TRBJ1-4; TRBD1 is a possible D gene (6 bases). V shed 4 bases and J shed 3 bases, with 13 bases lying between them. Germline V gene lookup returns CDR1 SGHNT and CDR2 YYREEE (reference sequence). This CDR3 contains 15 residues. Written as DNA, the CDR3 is TGTGCCAGCAGCATCGGACAGCTTCCTAATGAAAAACTGTTTTTT. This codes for CASSIGQLPNEKLFF.

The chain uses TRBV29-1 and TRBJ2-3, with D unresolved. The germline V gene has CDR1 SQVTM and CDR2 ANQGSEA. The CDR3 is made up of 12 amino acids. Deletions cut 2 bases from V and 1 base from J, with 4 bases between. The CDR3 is CSVESGTDTQYF. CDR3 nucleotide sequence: TGCAGCGTTGAAAGCGGCACAGATACGCAGTATTTT.

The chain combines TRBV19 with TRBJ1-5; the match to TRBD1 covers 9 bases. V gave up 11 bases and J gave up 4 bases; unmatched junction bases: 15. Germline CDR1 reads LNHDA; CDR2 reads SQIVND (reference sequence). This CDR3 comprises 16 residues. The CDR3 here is CARKSTGQGVNQPQHF. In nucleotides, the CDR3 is TGTGCCCGAAAATCCACGGGACAGGGCGTAAATCAGCCCCAGCATTTT.

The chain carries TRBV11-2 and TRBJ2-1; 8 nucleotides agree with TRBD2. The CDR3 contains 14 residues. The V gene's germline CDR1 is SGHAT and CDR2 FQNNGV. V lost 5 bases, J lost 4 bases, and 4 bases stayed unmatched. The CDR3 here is CASSPSGPYNEQFF. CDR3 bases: TGTGCCAGCAGCCCTAGCGGGCCGTACAATGAGCAGTTCTTC.

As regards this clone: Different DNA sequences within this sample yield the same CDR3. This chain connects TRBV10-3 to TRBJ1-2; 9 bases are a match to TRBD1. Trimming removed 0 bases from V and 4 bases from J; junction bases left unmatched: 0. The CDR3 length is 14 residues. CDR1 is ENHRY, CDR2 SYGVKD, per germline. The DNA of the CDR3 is TGTGCCATCAGTGAGTCGGGACAGGGCTATGGCTACACCTTC. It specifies CAISESGQGYGYTF.

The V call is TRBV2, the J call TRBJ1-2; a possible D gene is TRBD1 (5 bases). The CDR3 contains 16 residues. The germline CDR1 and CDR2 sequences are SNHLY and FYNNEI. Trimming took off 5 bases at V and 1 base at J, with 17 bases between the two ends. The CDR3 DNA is TGTGCCAGCAGTAAAGAGACCTCGACAGATAACTATGGCTACACCTTC. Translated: CASSKETSTDNYGYTF. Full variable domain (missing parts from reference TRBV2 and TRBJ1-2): EPEVTQTPSHQVTQMGQEVILRCVPISNHLYFYWYRQILGQKVEFLVSFYNNEISEKSEIFDDQFSVERPDGSNFTLKIRSTKLEDSAMYFCASSKETSTDNYGYTFGSGTRLTVV.

The CDR3 nucleotides are TGTGCCAGCAGTAGACAGGGGGCCGGGGCCTACGAGCAGTACTTC. It translates to CASSRQGAGAYEQYF. V is TRBV6-2 or TRBV6-3 and J is TRBJ2-7; 10 bases map to TRBD1. CDR3 length: 15 residues. Germline values: CDR1 MNHEY, CDR2 SVGEGT. The V gene end was trimmed by 5 bases and the J gene end by 2 bases; junction bases not matched to a gene: 6.

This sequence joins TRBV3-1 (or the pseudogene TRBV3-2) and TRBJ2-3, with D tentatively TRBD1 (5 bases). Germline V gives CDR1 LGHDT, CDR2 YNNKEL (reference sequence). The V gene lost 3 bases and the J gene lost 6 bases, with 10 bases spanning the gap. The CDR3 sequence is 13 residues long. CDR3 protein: CASSHLKGDTQYF. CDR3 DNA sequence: TGTGCCAGCAGCCATCTAAAGGGGGATACGCAGTATTTT.

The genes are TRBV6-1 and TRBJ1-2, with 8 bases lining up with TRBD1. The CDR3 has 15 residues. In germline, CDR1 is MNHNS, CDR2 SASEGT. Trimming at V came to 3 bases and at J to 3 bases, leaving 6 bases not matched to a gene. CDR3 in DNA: TGTGCCAGCAGTGATGGGACAGGAGTTTACTATGGCTACACCTTC. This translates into CASSDGTGVYYGYTF.

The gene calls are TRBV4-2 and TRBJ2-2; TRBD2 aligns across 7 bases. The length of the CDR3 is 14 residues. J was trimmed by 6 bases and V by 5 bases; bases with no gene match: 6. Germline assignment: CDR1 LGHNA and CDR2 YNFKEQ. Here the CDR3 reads CASSYGTNSGELFF. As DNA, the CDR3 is TGTGCCAGCAGCTATGGGACTAACTCCGGGGAGCTGTTTTTT.

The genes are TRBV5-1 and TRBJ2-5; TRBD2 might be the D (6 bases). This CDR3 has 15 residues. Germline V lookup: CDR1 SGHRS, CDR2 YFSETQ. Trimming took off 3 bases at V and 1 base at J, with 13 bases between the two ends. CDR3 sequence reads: CASSSGYGGQETQYF. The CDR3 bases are TGCGCCAGCAGCTCGGGGTACGGGGGCCAAGAGACCCAGTACTTC. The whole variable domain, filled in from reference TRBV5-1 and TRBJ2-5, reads KAGVTQTPRYLIKTRGQQVTLSCSPISGHRSVSWYQQTPGQGLQFLFEYFSETQRNKGNFPGRFSGRQFSNSRSEMNVSTLELGDSALYLCASSSGYGGQETQYFGPGTRLLVL.

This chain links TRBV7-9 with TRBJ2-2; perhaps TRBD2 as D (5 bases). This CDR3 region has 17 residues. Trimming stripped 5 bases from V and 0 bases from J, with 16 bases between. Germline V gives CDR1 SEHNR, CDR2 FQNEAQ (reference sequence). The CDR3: CASSPAGWTANTGELFF. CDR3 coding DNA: TGTGCCAGCAGCCCAGCTGGGTGGACTGCGAACACCGGGGAGCTGTTTTTT.

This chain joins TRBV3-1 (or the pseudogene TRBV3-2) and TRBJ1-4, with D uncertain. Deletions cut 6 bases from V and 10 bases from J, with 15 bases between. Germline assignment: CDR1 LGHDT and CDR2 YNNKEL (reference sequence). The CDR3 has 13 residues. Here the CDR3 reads CASRGKVGVKLFF. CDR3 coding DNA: TGTGCCAGCAGGGGGAAGGTCGGGGTAAAACTGTTTTTT.